This is a list of T cell receptor beta chains from one sample in a study of cytomegalovirus exposure and HLA in healthy donors. Clones were read by immunoSEQ multiplex PCR, and TCRdb kept only the in-frame ones, dropping some. The table includes fewer than 200,000 clones, roughly 79% detected once. The specimen sequenced was PBMCs. These receptors originate from a woman aged 18-30 years in good health and CMV-seropositive. The CDR3 runs from the conserved cysteine through the conserved F or W. A D gene is named only where the DNA matches it firmly. Some rows mark clone size as missing; the rest say once, few, many or name a class of expanded clone.

abundance | j_gene | v_gene | d_gene | CDR3aa | CDR3nt
NA | TRBJ2-2 | TRBV15 | NA | CATSRAGGDNTGELFF | TGTGCCACCAGCAGAGCAGGCGGGGATAACACCGGGGAGCTGTTTTTT
NA | TRBJ1-3 | TRBV5-4 | TRBD1 | CASSLDRGSRNTIYF | TGTGCCAGCAGCTTGGACAGGGGATCACGGAACACCATATATTTT
NA | TRBJ2-7 | TRBV5-4 | NA | CASSTRRGAELHEQYF | TGTGCCAGCAGCACCCGGAGAGGAGCGGAGCTCCACGAGCAGTACTTC
NA | TRBJ2-5 | TRBV5-1 | NA | CASSLETGTQETQYF | TGCGCCAGCAGCTTGGAAACAGGGACCCAGGAGACCCAGTACTTC
NA | TRBJ1-3 | TRBV7-2 | TRBD1 | CASSSREGQGHSGNTIYF | TGTGCCAGCAGCTCAAGGGAGGGACAGGGACACTCTGGAAACACCATATATTTT
NA | TRBJ1-3 | TRBV5-1 | NA | CASSDGRDSGNTIYF | TGCGCCAGCAGCGACGGCAGGGACTCTGGAAACACCATATATTTT
NA | TRBJ2-1 | TRBV7-8 | TRBD2 | CASRTRLAGKNEQFF | TGTGCCAGCAGGACCAGACTAGCGGGGAAGAATGAGCAGTTCTTC
few | TRBJ1-6 | TRBV30 | NA | CAWRSSYNSPLHF | TGTGCCTGGAGGAGCTCCTATAATTCACCCCTCCACTTT
NA | TRBJ2-5 | TRBV6-6 | NA | CASSYEGGAIQETQYF | TGTGCCAGCAGTTACGAAGGCGGGGCGATTCAAGAGACCCAGTACTTC
few | TRBJ2-5 | TRBV18 | NA | CASSPPSSRQDPQETQYF | TGTGCCAGCTCACCACCGTCGAGTCGACAGGATCCTCAAGAGACCCAGTACTTC
NA | TRBJ1-2 | TRBV19 | TRBD1 | CASSPDRELALYGYTF | TGTGCCAGTTCACCGGACAGGGAGCTGGCTCTCTATGGCTACACCTTC
NA | TRBJ2-1 | TRBV4-1 | NA | CASSQDLSGYNEQFF | TGCGCCAGCAGCCAAGATCTTAGCGGCTACAATGAGCAGTTCTTC
once | TRBJ2-7 | TRBV19 | NA | CATTGVDPYEQYF | TGTGCCACCACCGGGGTAGACCCCTACGAGCAGTACTTC
few | TRBJ2-7 | TRBV19 | NA | CASSIRPGAGTYEQYF | TGTGCCAGTAGTATAAGGCCAGGGGCAGGGACCTACGAGCAGTACTTC
NA | TRBJ2-3 | TRBV11-2 | NA | CASSPGTGTLADTQYF | TGTGCCAGCAGCCCCGGGACCGGGACACTCGCGGATACGCAGTATTTT
NA | TRBJ1-4 | TRBV6-6 | NA | CASMPGVGSGELFF | TGTGCCAGCATGCCGGGCGTGGGGAGTGGGGAACTGTTTTTT
NA | TRBJ1-2 | TRBV29-1 | NA | CSVEAGNTNYGYTF | TGCAGCGTTGAAGCTGGCAACACCAACTATGGCTACACCTTC
NA | TRBJ2-3 | TRBV5-4 | NA | CASSSPVSETDTQYF | TGTGCCAGCAGCTCGCCGGTCTCTGAGACAGATACGCAGTATTTT
few | TRBJ2-2 | TRBV5-6 | TRBD2 | CASSLGGGNTGELFF | TGTGCCAGCAGCTTGGGCGGGGGTAACACCGGGGAGCTGTTTTTT
once | TRBJ2-1 | TRBV25-1 | NA | CASSAQGLVRFF | TGTGCCAGCAGTGCCCAGGGGCTGGTTCGGTTCTTC
few | TRBJ2-7 | TRBV19 | NA | CASMDLSAHEQYF | TGTGCCAGTATGGACTTATCCGCCCACGAGCAGTACTTC
NA | TRBJ2-7 | TRBV6-1 | NA | CATIQGEWAYEQYF | TGTGCCACCATTCAGGGCGAGTGGGCCTACGAGCAGTACTTC
NA | TRBJ2-2 | TRBV6-4 | NA | CASSTGRNTGELFF | TGTGCCAGCAGTACCGGGAGGAACACCGGGGAGCTGTTTTTT
NA | TRBJ2-2 | TRBV6-6 | TRBD1 | CASRNRGQGNTGELFF | TGTGCCAGCAGGAACAGGGGGCAAGGGAACACCGGGGAGCTGTTTTTT
NA | TRBJ1-1 | TRBV7-9 | NA | CASSTRTTPNTEAFF | TGTGCCAGCAGCACCAGGACAACCCCAAACACTGAAGCTTTCTTT
NA | TRBJ1-1 | TRBV11-2 | NA | CASSANYGGNTEAFF | TGTGCCAGCAGCGCGAACTACGGGGGGAACACTGAAGCTTTCTTT
NA | TRBJ2-7 | TRBV27 | NA | CASSRGAGYEQYF | TGTGCCAGCAGTCGGGGGGCGGGGTACGAGCAGTACTTC
NA | TRBJ2-2 | TRBV10-3 | TRBD1 | CAISGLRQGYSTGELFF | TGTGCCATCAGTGGGCTTAGACAGGGGTATAGCACCGGGGAGCTGTTTTTT
NA | TRBJ1-5 | TRBV7-6 | NA | CASSLGTYLSNQPQHF | TGTGCCAGCAGCTTAGGGACTTACCTTAGCAATCAGCCCCAGCATTTT
once | TRBJ1-6 | TRBV13 | TRBD1 | CASSLDRSPLHF | TGTGCCAGCAGCCTGGACAGGTCACCCCTCCACTTT
once | TRBJ2-3 | TRBV5-1 | TRBD2 | CASSSSLAGGSTDTQYF | TGCGCCAGCAGCTCCTCCTTAGCGGGGGGGTCCACAGATACGCAGTATTTT
few | TRBJ1-1 | TRBV20-1 | TRBD1 | CSARKGARAFF | TGCAGTGCTAGGAAGGGGGCGCGAGCTTTCTTT
once | TRBJ2-7 | TRBV11-2 | TRBD2 | CASSPGTSGDYEQYF | TGTGCCAGCAGCCCGGGGACTAGCGGGGACTACGAGCAGTACTTC
NA | TRBJ2-2 | TRBV4-3 | TRBD2 | CASSRASGIYTGELFF | TGCGCCAGCAGCCGGGCTAGCGGGATCTACACCGGGGAGCTGTTTTTT
few | TRBJ1-6 | TRBV7-6 | NA | CASSLESGSSPLHF | TGTGCCAGCAGCTTAGAATCAGGGTCATCACCCCTCCACTTT
NA | TRBJ1-6 | TRBV27 | NA | CASSPTVGGRNSPLHF | TGTGCCAGCAGTCCCACCGTGGGGGGGAGGAATTCACCCCTCCACTTT
NA | TRBJ1-1 | TRBV7-2 | NA | CASSLTGDTEAFF | TGTGCCAGCAGCCTTACGGGTGACACTGAAGCTTTCTTT
NA | TRBJ2-7 | TRBV5-8 | TRBD1 | CASSLVGGAYEQYF | TGTGCCAGCAGCTTGGTAGGGGGCGCCTACGAGCAGTACTTC
NA | TRBJ1-6 | TRBV6-5 | NA | CASSYAGINSPLHF | TGTGCCAGCAGTTATGCAGGGATTAATTCACCCCTCCACTTT
NA | TRBJ2-7 | TRBV19 | NA | CASSITSAYEQYF | TGTGCCAGTAGTATAACCAGTGCCTACGAGCAGTACTTC
few | TRBJ2-5 | TRBV29-1 | TRBD1 | CSVELISGQGGETQYF | TGCAGCGTTGAACTGATCTCGGGACAGGGAGGAGAGACCCAGTACTTC
few | TRBJ1-2 | TRBV30 | NA | CAWSVSTGANYGYTF | TGTGCCTGGAGTGTTTCGACAGGAGCTAACTATGGCTACACCTTC
NA | TRBJ2-3 | TRBV6-5 | NA | CATRGGLTSTDTQYF | TGTGCCACAAGGGGGGGACTTACTAGCACAGATACGCAGTATTTT
NA | TRBJ1-5 | TRBV30 | NA | CAWSGGEVSSNQPQHF | TGTGCCTGGAGTGGGGGGGAGGTCAGTAGCAATCAGCCCCAGCATTTT
NA | TRBJ1-1 | TRBV2 | NA | CASTWGGTEAFF | TGTGCCAGCACATGGGGCGGCACTGAAGCTTTCTTT
NA | TRBJ1-3 | TRBV28 | NA | CASSLLGARNTIYF | TGTGCCAGCAGTTTACTGGGGGCCCGAAACACCATATATTTT
NA | TRBJ2-3 | TRBV5-4 | NA | CASSPLRDGDTQYF | TGTGCCAGCAGCCCCTTGAGGGATGGAGATACGCAGTATTTT